This T cell receptor (beta chain) comes out of a study of blood T cell repertoires in COVID-19. Individuals drawn from around 25 US areas were roughly 18 to 95 years old. The study assigned cohorts using participant-reported clinical history. The ends lost 4 bases at V and 1 base at J; junction bases unmatched: 7. The CDR3 is 17 amino acids. The V gene's germline CDR1 is SGHRS and CDR2 YFSETQ. The protocol was immunoSEQ multiplex PCR, while the TCRdb copy is restricted to in-frame clones and leaves out a portion. The sample includes 150,000 to 200,000 clones, 86% of them seen just once. Sequencing was performed on PBMCs or T cells enriched from blood (not recorded which). This chain connects TRBV5-1 to TRBJ2-7, with 14 bases aligning to TRBD2. This TCR was sampled from a woman aged 25-40 years who had recovered from COVID-19. CDR3 amino acids: CASSTPGLAGVSYEQYF. The CDR3 DNA sequence: TGCGCCAGCAGCACACCGGGACTAGCGGGAGTTTCCTACGAGCAGTACTTC. Filled out from reference TRBV5-1 and TRBJ2-7, the complete variable domain reads KAGVTQTPRYLIKTRGQQVTLSCSPISGHRSVSWYQQTPGQGLQFLFEYFSETQRNKGNFPGRFSGRQFSNSRSEMNVSTLELGDSALYLCASSTPGLAGVSYEQYFGPGTRLTVT.